Each of the 27 T cell receptor beta chains below was sequenced from the same sample in a study of blood T cell repertoires in COVID-19. This table comes from immunoSEQ multiplex PCR, and its TCRdb copy is limited to in-frame clones, with some not included. The table lists around 210,000 clones, 80% of them singletons. The sample taken for sequencing was peripheral blood. All receptors derive from a woman aged 70 to 79 with acute or convalescent COVID-19.

The V gene is TRBV19, the J gene TRBJ1-5; D unclear. The CDR3 is 13 residues long. The V and J ends lost 3 bases and 3 bases respectively, with 6 bases between them. Germline loops: CDR1 LNHDA, CDR2 SQIVND (reference sequence). The CDR3 DNA sequence: TGTGCCAGTAGTATCAGTCTCAATCAGCCCCAGCATTTT. It specifies CASSISLNQPQHF.

This clone was seen only a few times. V gene TRBV27 combines with J gene TRBJ2-3, with 8 bases that match TRBD2. Trimming at V came to 4 bases and at J to 4 bases, leaving 13 bases not matched to a gene. Looked up from germline, CDR1 is MNHEY and CDR2 is SMNVEV (reference sequence). This CDR3 contains 17 residues. CDR3 sequence: CASSSVVVAGLSDTQYF. Here the CDR3 DNA reads TGTGCCAGCAGTTCAGTCGTCGTAGCGGGATTGTCAGATACGCAGTATTTT.

This clone was detected only once. V usage is TRBV27 and J usage is TRBJ2-1; 9 bases are a match to TRBD2. Germline V gives CDR1 MNHEY, CDR2 SMNVEV (reference sequence). V gave up 6 bases and J gave up 5 bases; unmatched junction bases: 11. CDR3 length: 16 amino acids. DNA of the CDR3: TGTGCCAGCAGGCCAGACGCGGGAGGGCTGAACAATGAGCAGTTCTTC. This translates into CASRPDAGGLNNEQFF.

The gene calls are TRBV28 and TRBJ2-3, with 13 nucleotides matching TRBD2. After removal of 6 bases from V and 5 bases from J, the junction contained 5 bases not matched to a gene. Looked up from germline, CDR1 is MDHEN and CDR2 is SYDVKM. The CDR3 covers 15 residues. CDR3 coding DNA: TGTGCCAGCAGCCGACTAGCGGGAGGAAGAGATACGCAGTATTTT. Translation: CASSRLAGGRDTQYF. Complete variable domain (other parts from reference TRBV28 and TRBJ2-3): DVKVTQSSRYLVKRTGEKVFLECVQDMDHENMFWYRQDPGLGLRLIYFSYDVKMKEKGDIPEGYSVSREKKERFSLILESASTNQTSMYLCASSRLAGGRDTQYFGPGTRLTVL.

With regard to this clone: One junction end does not reproduce the germline sequence, and a read error may be involved. The chain has TRBV7-2 and TRBJ2-1; 9 bases are shared with TRBD1. This CDR3 contains 15 residues. Germline V gene sequence: CDR1 SGHTA, CDR2 FQGNSA. Here the CDR3 reads CVSSLRGQGNNEQFF. CDR3 nucleotide sequence: TGTGTCAGCAGCTTAAGGGGACAGGGCAACAATGAGCAGTTCTTC.

With regard to this clone: Other DNA sequences in this specimen translate into the identical CDR3. The J gene is TRBJ1-1, the V gene TRBV7-9, with D possibly matching TRBD1 (5 bases). The CDR3 sequence is 13 residues long. Per germline, CDR1 SEHNR and CDR2 FQNEAQ (reference sequence). V was clipped by 6 bases and J by 1 base, with 9 bases between them. For the CDR3, the DNA is TGTGCCAGCAGACCCGACAGGAACACTGAAGCTTTCTTT. It yields the protein CASRPDRNTEAFF.

V and J are TRBV30 and TRBJ1-1; D is undetermined. V lost 1 base, J lost 1 base, and 4 bases lay in between. The CDR3 spans 12 residues. CDR1 and CDR2 (germline): GTSNPN, SVGIG (reference sequence). The CDR3 nucleotides are TGTGCCTGGAGTGGACAGAACACTGAAGCTTTCTTT. Protein sequence: CAWSGQNTEAFF.

This clone was picked up a small number of times. CDR3 DNA: TGTGCCAGCAACCTACAGGGATCTAATGAAAAACTGTTTTTT. This encodes CASNLQGSNEKLFF. This chain connects TRBV28 to TRBJ1-4; D might be TRBD1 (6 bases). Trimming removed 7 bases from V and 3 bases from J, with 12 bases in between. The CDR3 has 14 residues. Germline loops: CDR1 MDHEN, CDR2 SYDVKM. The whole variable domain, filled in from reference TRBV28 and TRBJ1-4, reads DVKVTQSSRYLVKRTGEKVFLECVQDMDHENMFWYRQDPGLGLRLIYFSYDVKMKEKGDIPEGYSVSREKKERFSLILESASTNQTSMYLCASNLQGSNEKLFFGSGTQLSVL.

CDR3 sequence reads: CASSHPASDEQYF. CDR3 sequence (DNA): TGCGCCAGCAGCCACCCCGCTAGCGACGAGCAGTACTTC. The gene calls are TRBV4-1 and TRBJ2-7; D may be TRBD2 (6 bases). The CDR3 sequence is 13 residues long. Trimming stripped 3 bases from V and 5 bases from J, with 11 bases between. The germline gives CDR1 MGHRA, CDR2 YSYEKL.

The V gene is TRBV15, the J gene TRBJ2-1; D unresolved. The V gene lost 0 bases and the J gene lost 8 bases, with 8 bases spanning the gap. Per germline, CDR1 LNHNV and CDR2 YYDKDF (reference sequence). The CDR3 is made up of 13 amino acids. The CDR3 here is CATSRDPGDEQFF. CDR3 DNA sequence: TGTGCCACCAGCAGAGATCCGGGTGATGAGCAGTTCTTC.

The gene calls are TRBV28 and TRBJ1-1; 7 bases align to TRBD1. The J segment lost 3 bases and the V segment lost 6 bases, leaving 10 bases of the junction unmatched. Germline-derived CDR1 and CDR2 are MDHEN and SYDVKM. This CDR3 contains 15 residues. CDR3 residues: CASRQSTGLYTEAFF. The CDR3 nucleotides are TGTGCCAGCAGACAATCGACAGGGCTGTACACTGAAGCTTTCTTT. Looking up the rest from reference TRBV28 and TRBJ1-1 gives the full variable domain: DVKVTQSSRYLVKRTGEKVFLECVQDMDHENMFWYRQDPGLGLRLIYFSYDVKMKEKGDIPEGYSVSREKKERFSLILESASTNQTSMYLCASRQSTGLYTEAFFGQGTRLTVV.

CDR3 sequence reads: CASTIHNNEQFF. In nucleotides, the CDR3 is TGTGCCAGCACCATACACAACAATGAGCAGTTCTTC. This chain uses TRBV2 with TRBJ2-1, with D unclear. The CDR3 is 12 residues long. Trimming took 7 bases from V and 5 from J, leaving 9 bases between them. Germline loops: CDR1 SNHLY, CDR2 FYNNEI.

The rearrangement joins TRBV19 to TRBJ2-6; 11 bases align to TRBD1. V was pared by 10 bases and J by 3 bases, with 14 bases of the junction left unmatched. This CDR3 contains 18 residues. CDR1 is LNHDA, CDR2 SQIVND, per germline (reference sequence). The CDR3 here is CATSPQGQGAGGANVLTF. CDR3 bases: TGTGCCACCAGCCCCCAAGGACAGGGGGCGGGTGGGGCCAACGTCCTGACTTTC.

This clone was seen more than once but under ten times. The V and J genes are TRBV12-3 or TRBV12-4 and TRBJ2-2; 8 nucleotides align to TRBD1. V was clipped by 7 bases and J by 6 bases; unmatched bases: 4. The CDR3 has 13 residues. CDR3 sequence (DNA): TGTGCCAGCAATACAGGGGGTTCCGGGGAGCTGTTTTTT. Protein: CASNTGGSGELFF.

This clone has more than one count but fewer than ten. This chain connects TRBV7-7 to TRBJ2-5, with unresolved D. V was pared by 5 bases and J by 3 bases, with 10 bases between. Germline CDR1 and CDR2: SSHAT and FNYEAQ (reference sequence). The CDR3 is 13 amino acids. As DNA, the CDR3 is TGTGCCAGCAGCGCAGACTGGAAAGAGACCCAGTACTTC. Residues: CASSADWKETQYF.

This clone showed up just a few times. The V call is TRBV5-4, the J call TRBJ2-5, with D tentatively TRBD2 (6 bases). Trimming pared 0 bases from V and 5 bases from J, leaving 17 bases between. The length of the CDR3 is 16 residues. Germline V gene data show CDR1 as SGHNT and CDR2 as YYREEE (reference sequence). CDR3 in amino acids: CASSLVTGSGFETQYF. The CDR3 DNA is TGTGCCAGCAGCTTGGTGACCGGGAGTGGGTTTGAGACCCAGTACTTC.

The genes are TRBV2 and TRBJ2-1, with a weak D call TRBD2 (5 bases). Trimming took off 6 bases at V and 1 base at J, with 13 bases between the two ends. The CDR3 loop spans 15 amino acids. Germline V gene data show CDR1 as SNHLY and CDR2 as FYNNEI. Here the CDR3 reads CASRVLGTSYNEQFF. In DNA, the CDR3 is TGTGCCAGCAGGGTACTAGGAACGTCCTACAATGAGCAGTTCTTC.

The V call is TRBV6-5, the J call TRBJ2-7; possibly TRBD1 for D (6 bases). The CDR3 loop spans 15 amino acids. Trimming shortened V by 8 bases and J by 4 bases, and 21 bases separated the two germline ends. The germline V gene encodes CDR1 MNHEY and CDR2 SVGAGI. The CDR3 loop reads CASCPRGQRLYEQYF. In DNA, the CDR3 is TGTGCCAGCTGCCCCCGGGGACAAAGACTTTACGAGCAGTACTTC.

The J gene is TRBJ1-3, the V gene TRBV5-4, with 7 bases aligning to TRBD1. The CDR3 sequence is 15 residues long. V trimming: 4 bases; J trimming: 4 bases; junction bases outside the gene matches: 8. Per the germline V gene, CDR1 is SGHNT and CDR2 is YYREEE (reference sequence). Here the CDR3 reads CASSHPTGDGNTIYF. CDR3 bases: TGTGCCAGCAGCCACCCTACAGGGGACGGAAACACCATATATTTT.

A few counts support this clone. The V call is TRBV19, the J call TRBJ1-2; a possible D gene is TRBD1 (6 bases). Per the germline V gene, CDR1 is LNHDA and CDR2 is SQIVND (reference sequence). V lost 5 bases, J lost 0 bases, and 10 bases lay in between. The CDR3 sequence is 14 residues long. In DNA, the CDR3 is TGTGCCAGTAGTGGACAGCTAGCTAACTATGGCTACACCTTC. This sequence encodes CASSGQLANYGYTF.

The J gene is TRBJ2-3, the V gene TRBV14, with 7 nucleotides matching TRBD2. Looked up from germline, CDR1 is SGHDN and CDR2 is FVKESK. CDR3 size: 17 residues. Germline trimming cut 2 bases from V and 2 bases from J; bases unmatched to any gene: 10. The CDR3 spells CASSQRRGSTHTDTQYF. In DNA form, the CDR3 reads TGTGCCAGCAGCCAAAGGCGGGGGTCGACACACACAGATACGCAGTATTTT. The whole variable domain, filled in from reference TRBV14 and TRBJ2-3, reads EAGVTQFPSHSVIEKGQTVTLRCDPISGHDNLYWYRRVMGKEIKFLLHFVKESKQDESGMPNNRFLAERTGGTYSTLKVQPAELEDSGVYFCASSQRRGSTHTDTQYFGPGTRLTVL.

The chain recombines TRBV3-1 (or the pseudogene TRBV3-2) with TRBJ2-3, with TRBD2 identical over 7 bases. In germline, CDR1 is LGHDT, CDR2 YNNKEL (reference sequence). The CDR3 contains 18 residues. Germline trimming cut 4 bases from V and 4 bases from J; bases unmatched to any gene: 17. The CDR3 loop reads CASSPQLVEGGPSDTQYF. In nucleotides, the CDR3 is TGTGCCAGCAGCCCACAATTGGTGGAGGGAGGGCCATCAGATACGCAGTATTTT.

The chain has TRBV5-8 and TRBJ2-3; possibly TRBD1 for D (5 bases). The V end was cut by 4 bases, the J end by 6 bases, with 9 bases between. CDR1 is SGHTS and CDR2 is YDEGEE in the germline V gene. The CDR3 extends over 12 amino acids. The CDR3, as DNA: TGTGCCAGCAGCCGACAGTCCGATACGCAGTATTTT. Its protein product is CASSRQSDTQYF.

V and J are TRBV6-1 and TRBJ1-5; D gene ambiguous. Germline CDR1 and CDR2: MNHNS and SASEGT. Trimming removed 1 base at V and 3 bases at J, with 10 bases between. CDR3 length: 15 amino acids. The CDR3 region is CASSEGTAANQPQHF. CDR3 bases: TGTGCCAGCAGTGAAGGTACAGCCGCCAATCAGCCCCAGCATTTT.

The chain couples TRBV6-5 to TRBJ1-2, with D tentatively TRBD1 (6 bases). The CDR3 extends over 15 amino acids. Germline V lookup: CDR1 MNHEY, CDR2 SVGAGI. The ends were cut back, 7 bases at V and 4 bases at J, with 19 bases in the middle. CDR3 in DNA: TGTGCCAGCAAATCGGGACAAAGTCGAGTCTATGGCTACACCTTC. It encodes CASKSGQSRVYGYTF.

This chain connects TRBV6-5 to TRBJ1-4, with TRBD1 matching 8 bases. The CDR3 totals 15 residues. CDR1 is MNHEY, CDR2 SVGAGI, per germline. Trimming removed 2 bases from V and 5 bases from J; junction bases left unmatched: 4. CDR3 nucleotides: TGTGCCAGCAGTTACGCAGGGGGCCTCAATGAAAAACTGTTTTTT. This gives the protein CASSYAGGLNEKLFF.

V gene TRBV6-2 or TRBV6-3 combines with J gene TRBJ2-7, with TRBD2 matching over 7 bases. The trim removed 0 bases at V and 0 bases at J, leaving 5 bases unmatched. The CDR3 consists of 16 residues. The germline CDR1 and CDR2 sequences are MNHEY and SVGEGT. The CDR3 bases are TGTGCCAGCAGTTACTCGTATGGGACTACCTCCTACGAGCAGTACTTC. Amino acids: CASSYSYGTTSYEQYF.